The 8 T cell receptor beta chains presented below share a single source sample, sequenced in a study of cytomegalovirus exposure and HLA in healthy donors. The assay was immunoSEQ multiplex PCR, and TCRdb's table has in-frame clones only and misses some. This table holds under 50,000 clones, around 94% found once. Sequenced: PBMCs. The source is a woman aged 18-29 years in good health and CMV-seropositive.

The chain combines TRBV5-4 with TRBJ2-5; 14 bases map to TRBD2. Germline trimming cut 5 bases from V and 3 bases from J; bases unmatched to any gene: 9. The CDR3 contains 17 residues. The V gene's germline CDR1 is SGHNT and CDR2 YYREEE (reference sequence). This CDR3 reads CASRVIGTSGSKETQYF. CDR3 DNA sequence: TGTGCCAGCAGAGTGATAGGGACTAGCGGGAGTAAAGAGACCCAGTACTTC.

This clone was found once. The rearrangement uses TRBV6-5 and TRBJ2-1, with 9 bases aligning to TRBD1. From germline, CDR1 is MNHEY and CDR2 SVGAGI. V was clipped by 5 bases and J by 7 bases; unmatched bases: 9. This CDR3 has 15 amino acids. CDR3 loop: CASSKSGTGRNEQFF. DNA for the CDR3: TGTGCCAGCAGTAAATCCGGGACAGGGAGGAATGAGCAGTTCTTC.

This clone has just one count. The chain joins TRBV9 to TRBJ2-7, with D uncertain. The CDR3 runs to 13 residues. Per the germline V gene, CDR1 is SGDLS and CDR2 is YYNGEE. Trimming left V 0 bases short and J 6 bases short, with 10 bases between. The CDR3 sequence: CASSVGAGPEQYF. CDR3 coding DNA: TGTGCCAGCAGCGTAGGAGCAGGCCCCGAGCAGTACTTC.

This clone was seen just once. This chain links TRBV5-1 with TRBJ2-5; 11 positions match TRBD2. The CDR3 sequence is 16 residues long. J lost 2 bases, V lost 4 bases, and 7 bases had no gene match. Germline-derived CDR1 and CDR2 are SGHRS and YFSETQ. CDR3 residues: CASSPVAGGTQETQYF. Here the CDR3 DNA reads TGCGCCAGCAGCCCCGTAGCGGGAGGGACACAAGAGACCCAGTACTTC.

This sequence joins TRBV21-1 and TRBJ2-1; the table's D call of TRBD1 was not tested on the DNA. TRBV21-1 corresponds to a pseudogene. The CDR3 is 18 residues long. CDR3 in amino acids: CASSKGRADRGPYNEQFF. In DNA form, the CDR3 reads TGTGCCAGCAGCAAAGGAAGGGCCGACAGGGGCCCTTACAATGAGCAGTTCTTC.

The chain links TRBV27 to TRBJ1-2; D possibly corresponds to TRBD1 (6 bases). Germline CDR1 and CDR2: MNHEY and SMNVEV (reference sequence). V was cut by 4 bases and J by 6 bases, with 15 bases left in between. The CDR3 totals 14 residues. The CDR3 DNA reads as TGTGCCAGCAGTTCTAACCAGGGGTGGGATGGCTACACCTTC. This codes for CASSSNQGWDGYTF.

This sequence joins TRBV5-1 and TRBJ2-1; D is ambiguous. Trimming took 6 bases from V and 3 from J, leaving 10 bases between them. The CDR3 contains 13 residues. Germline CDR1 is SGHRS and CDR2 is YFSETQ. The CDR3 sequence is CASTSLGYNEQFF. In DNA, the CDR3 is TGCGCCAGCACCAGCCTAGGCTACAATGAGCAGTTCTTC.

The gene calls are TRBV11-3 and TRBJ1-1; D is uncertain. V shed 1 base and J shed 0 bases, with 9 bases lying between them. CDR3 length equals 15 residues. Germline V gene lookup returns CDR1 SGHNT and CDR2 YENEEA. CDR3 in DNA: TGTGCCAGCAGCTTAGTGACATACATGAACACTGAAGCTTTCTTT. Encoded protein: CASSLVTYMNTEAFF.